This TCR beta chain was retrieved from a study of T cell repertoires in cytomegalovirus infection. Each CDR3 protein is one row after TCRdb ran MiXCR on the reads. The table records under 130,000 distinct CDR3 sequences, about 40% of them present only once. The germline CDR1 and CDR2 sequences are SGDLS and YYNGEE. V was pared by 0 bases and J by 4 bases, with 10 bases between. This CDR3 spans 15 amino acids. Comments on this clonotype: What it binds is unknown.

Study findings and constraints: The ex vivo response was dominated by HLA-C-restricted CMV-specific TCR beta clonotypes.

The rearrangement links TRBV9 to TRBJ2-2; D might be TRBD1 or TRBD2, each matching 5 bases. The source of this sequence is a human donor in good health (CMV status not recorded). Some clones in this sample may be carry-over from other donors' samples. The specimen was CD8+ T cells from cultured PBMCs, collected from culture after CMV antigen stimulation. As DNA, the CDR3 is TGTGCCAGCAGCGTAGAGGTGGGGGTCACCGGGGAGCTGTTTTTT. Residues: CASSVEVGVTGELFF.